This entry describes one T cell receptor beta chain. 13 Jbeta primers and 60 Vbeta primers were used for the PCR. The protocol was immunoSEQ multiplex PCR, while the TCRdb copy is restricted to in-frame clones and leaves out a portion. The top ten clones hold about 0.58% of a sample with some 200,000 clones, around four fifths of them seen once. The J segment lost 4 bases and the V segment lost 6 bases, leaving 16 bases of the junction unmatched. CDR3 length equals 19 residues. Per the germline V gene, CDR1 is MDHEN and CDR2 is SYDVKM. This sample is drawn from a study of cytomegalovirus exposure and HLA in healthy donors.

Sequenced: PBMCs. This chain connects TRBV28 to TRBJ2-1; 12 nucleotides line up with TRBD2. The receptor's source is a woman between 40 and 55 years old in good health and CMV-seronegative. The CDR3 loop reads CASSSNTPSGGAGYNEQFF. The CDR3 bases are TGTGCCAGCAGCTCCAATACGCCTAGCGGGGGGGCGGGATACAATGAGCAGTTCTTC.